Following are 11 T cell receptor beta chains from one sample sequenced in a study of blood T cells in healthy people across ages. Alongside a J-beta primer mix, a sample-barcoded 5' primer served in a second PCR lasting about 7 to 11 cycles. TCRdb used MiXCR to reprocess the 5' RACE reads, holding one entry per CDR3 protein. The sample has some 760,000 distinct CDR3 sequences; 25% are singletons. These same data were also listed under a study on T cells of mothers and their children.

Material: blood. The receptors here all came from a boy younger than 18 in good health.

This clonotype occurred a few times. The V gene is TRBV20-1, the J gene TRBJ1-5; D call uncertain. CDR1 is DFQATT and CDR2 is SNEGSKA in the germline V gene (reference sequence). With 0 bases removed from V and 0 bases from J, the gap between germline ends came to 6 bases. This CDR3 is built from 14 residues. CDR3 sequence (DNA): TGCAGTGCTAGAGACGGAGGTAGCAATCAGCCCCAGCATTTT. Translation gives CSARDGGSNQPQHF.

This clonotype came up a few times. The J gene is TRBJ1-4, the V gene TRBV7-2, with D unclear. CDR1 is SGHTA, CDR2 FQGNSA, per germline. Trimming took 0 bases from V and 7 from J, leaving 12 bases between them. The CDR3 length is 15 residues. The CDR3: CASSLAGGQSEKLFF. CDR3 bases: TGTGCCAGCAGCTTAGCGGGCGGGCAGAGTGAAAAACTGTTTTTT.

This clonotype was detected only a few times. The chain is built from TRBV2 and TRBJ2-7, with D tentatively TRBD2 (5 bases). Germline V gene data show CDR1 as SNHLY and CDR2 as FYNNEI. The V end lost 5 bases, the J end lost 0 bases, and 17 bases lay between the germline ends. The CDR3 runs to 16 residues. The CDR3 region has the DNA TGTGCCAGCAGTACTGACCTCGGGGAATTCTCCTACGAGCAGTACTTC. Translating gives CASSTDLGEFSYEQYF.

The rearrangement joins TRBV5-1 to TRBJ2-5; TRBD1 or TRBD2 may be the D gene (6 bases each). The DNA end lines up better with TRBJ2-7; the J call may be wrong. The germline V gene encodes CDR1 SGHRS and CDR2 YFSETQ. The CDR3 is 15 amino acids. CDR3 amino acids: CASSGGTYLTYEQYF. The CDR3 DNA sequence: TGCGCCAGCAGCGGAGGGACATACTTGACCTACGAGCAGTACTTC.

This clonotype was seen more than once but under ten times. The chain combines TRBV28 with TRBJ2-5, with 12 positions matching TRBD2. Gene TRBJ2-7 matches the end of the DNA better, so the J call may be wrong. This CDR3 has 19 residues. Per the germline V gene, CDR1 is MDHEN and CDR2 is SYDVKM. CDR3 coding DNA: TGTGCCAGCAGTTCCCTTCTGCGACTAGCGGGAGTGGAGGCCTACGAGCAGTACTTC. Translated, it gives CASSSLLRLAGVEAYEQYF.

Notes on this clonotype: One end of the junction is discordant with germline, which a read error may explain. The chain carries TRBV12-3 or TRBV12-4 and TRBJ2-6; either TRBD1 or TRBD2 may fit D (5 bases each). CDR3 length equals 14 residues. CDR3 in amino acids: CASKGRAGADVLTF. The CDR3 nucleotides are TGTGCCAGCAAAGGTCGGGCCGGGGCCGACGTCCTGACTTTC.

This clonotype was seen a handful of times. The V gene is TRBV4-1, the J gene TRBJ2-1; 8 positions match TRBD2. This CDR3 has 14 residues. Trimming took 0 bases from V and 14 from J; bases not matched to a gene: 9. CDR1 is MGHRA, CDR2 YSYEKL, per germline. CDR3 amino acids: CASSQEAGDSSKFF. For the CDR3, the DNA is TGCGCCAGCAGCCAAGAAGCGGGAGATAGTTCCAAGTTCTTC.

This chain connects TRBV11-2 to TRBJ2-3; D is perhaps TRBD2 (6 bases). V was clipped by 5 bases and J by 10 bases, with 16 bases between them. There are 13 residues in the CDR3. Germline values: CDR1 SGHAT, CDR2 FQNNGV. The CDR3, as DNA: TGTGCCAGCAGCCAAACGACTAGTTTCGCGCAGTATTTT. Amino acid sequence: CASSQTTSFAQYF. Using reference TRBV11-2 and TRBJ2-3 for the parts outside the CDR3, the full variable domain is EAGVAQSPRYKIIEKRQSVAFWCNPISGHATLYWYQQILGQGPKLLIQFQNNGVVDDSQLPKDRFSAERLKGVDSTLKIQPAKLEDSAVYLCASSQTTSFAQYFGPGTRLTVL.

This clonotype was seen only a few times. The chain combines TRBV4-3 with TRBJ2-7; 10 bases match TRBD1. The V segment lost 3 bases and the J segment 5 bases; nucleotides outside the gene matches: 4. Germline CDR1 and CDR2: LGHNA and YSLEER. This CDR3 contains 14 residues. This CDR3 reads CASSQTGGIDEQYF. CDR3 sequence (DNA): TGCGCCAGCAGCCAGACAGGGGGCATCGACGAGCAGTACTTC.

This clonotype was counted between two and nine times. CDR3 amino acids: CASSHGLRDRVYEQYF. DNA of the CDR3: TGCGCCAGCAGCCACGGACTCCGGGACAGGGTTTACGAGCAGTACTTC. This chain joins TRBV4-1 and TRBJ2-5; 9 bases match TRBD1. The J call may be mistaken, given a closer DNA end match to TRBJ2-7. Germline V gene data show CDR1 as MGHRA and CDR2 as YSYEKL. This CDR3 region has 16 residues.

The CDR3 region has the DNA TGTGCCAGCAGTTTATCGCGGGGGGCCGGGTCACCCCTCCACTTT. Translation: CASSLSRGAGSPLHF. This chain connects TRBV27 to TRBJ1-6; D is possibly TRBD1 (6 bases). The CDR3 is 15 residues long. V was trimmed by 0 bases and J by 10 bases, leaving 13 bases between them. The germline V gene has CDR1 MNHEY and CDR2 SMNVEV (reference sequence).